This T cell receptor beta chain was recovered during a study of blood T cell repertoires in COVID-19. Trimming shortened V by 0 bases and J by 4 bases, and 9 bases separated the two germline ends. The germline gives CDR1 SGHRS, CDR2 YFSETQ. The CDR3 runs to 14 residues. Sequencing was performed with immunoSEQ multiplex PCR; in TCRdb, only in-frame clones are kept and a portion is missing. The repertoire holds around 260,000 clones, 85% seen once, with 10% to 15% in the top ten. The genes are TRBV5-1 and TRBJ2-3, with D possibly matching TRBD2 (6 bases). Sequenced material: peripheral blood. The TCR was taken from a human donor in a cohort sampled during active COVID-19. The DNA for the CDR3 is TGCGCCAGCAGCTTGGGGCTAGCGTCAGATACGCAGTATTTT. This sequence encodes CASSLGLASDTQYF. Supplemented by reference TRBV5-1 and TRBJ2-3, the full variable domain reads KAGVTQTPRYLIKTRGQQVTLSCSPISGHRSVSWYQQTPGQGLQFLFEYFSETQRNKGNFPGRFSGRQFSNSRSEMNVSTLELGDSALYLCASSLGLASDTQYFGPGTRLTVL.